This note documents a single T cell receptor (beta chain) sequence. The sample comes from a study of cytomegalovirus exposure and HLA in healthy donors. Study context: According to later analysis, the same platform produced the 120 or so validation and several hundred first-cohort repertoires.

Sequencing used immunoSEQ multiplex PCR; TCRdb keeps in-frame clones, though not all of them. The sample lists 140,000 to 150,000 clones; 94% were seen once. Trimming cost V 3 bases and J 3 bases; bases outside gene matches: 2. Germline V CDR1 and CDR2: SGHNT, YENEEA. This CDR3 region has 13 residues. This chain connects TRBV11-3 to TRBJ2-7; 7 nucleotides match TRBD1. The sequenced sample consisted of PBMCs. This TCR derives from a man between 18 and 35 years old in good health and CMV-seropositive. In DNA form, the CDR3 reads TGTGCCAGCAGCTTGGGACAGTTCTACGAGCAGTACTTC. It specifies CASSLGQFYEQYF.